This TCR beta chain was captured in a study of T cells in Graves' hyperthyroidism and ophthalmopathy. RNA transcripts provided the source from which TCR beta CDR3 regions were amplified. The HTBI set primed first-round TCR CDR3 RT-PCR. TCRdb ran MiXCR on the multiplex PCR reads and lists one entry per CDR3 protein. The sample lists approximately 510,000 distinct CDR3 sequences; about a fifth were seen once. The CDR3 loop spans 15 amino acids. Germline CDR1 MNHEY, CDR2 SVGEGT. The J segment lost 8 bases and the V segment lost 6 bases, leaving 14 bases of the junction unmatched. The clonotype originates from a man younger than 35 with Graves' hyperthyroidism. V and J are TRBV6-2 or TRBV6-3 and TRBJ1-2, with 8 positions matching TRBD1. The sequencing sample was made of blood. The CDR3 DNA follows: TGTGCCAGCAGCCCCTACGGGCAGGGGGCAGAAGGCTACACCTTC. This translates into CASSPYGQGAEGYTF.